This T cell receptor (beta chain) originates from a study of blood T cell repertoires in COVID-19. About the research overall: Samples came from the United States, Italy and Spain, spanning acute and convalescent COVID-19.

This clone was observed a handful of times. J was trimmed by 7 bases and V by 2 bases; bases with no gene match: 4. Germline V gene lookup returns CDR1 SGHRS and CDR2 YFSETQ. The CDR3 totals 13 residues. As originally analysed: It was from reference gene primer amplification that nucleated cell counts were estimated. Using immunoSEQ multiplex PCR, the repertoire was profiled, and TCRdb retains in-frame clones only, with some absent. D and trimming were read from the DNA, whereas the V and J calls and clone size are those reported in that table. The sample carries 150,000 to 200,000 clones, 75% to 90% recorded once.

The receptor was derived from a human donor with active or convalescent COVID-19. The donor label of this sample is uncertain. The V and J genes are TRBV5-1 and TRBJ1-1; 8 bases match TRBD1. Sample: peripheral blood. CDR3 sequence: CASSFGQGLEAFF. CDR3 bases: TGCGCCAGCAGCTTTGGACAGGGCCTTGAAGCTTTCTTT.